These T cell receptor beta chains were read from a single sample in a study of blood T cells in healthy people across ages. Via MiXCR, TCRdb re-called the 5' RACE reads, giving one row per CDR3 protein. The profile shows 1,500,000 or so distinct CDR3 sequences, less than 45% of them singletons. Sequenced material: blood. The receptor set was obtained from a woman aged 18 to 35 in good health. CDR3s leave out the opening cysteine and the closing phenylalanine or tryptophan.

J | V | CDR3
TRBJ2-2 | TRBV5-1 | ASSPTGWELF
TRBJ2-3 | TRBV5-1 | ASIPTGRTDTQY
TRBJ2-5 | TRBV20-1 | SARVTSGSQTQY
TRBJ2-1 | TRBV5-6 | ASSWASGRAVNEQF
TRBJ2-7 | TRBV29-1 | SARAGEEIQY
TRBJ1-2 | TRBV4-1 | ASSRQGRSYGYT
TRBJ1-2 | TRBV27 | ASSLRDQGSGGYT
TRBJ2-3 | TRBV7-2 | ASSLAPVQDTQY
TRBJ2-5 | TRBV6-6 | ASSDPTTQY
TRBJ1-1 | TRBV3-1 | ASSHRGAYTEAF
TRBJ2-3 | TRBV6-2/TRBV6-3 | ASSSSGSNTDTQY
TRBJ1-2 | TRBV6-6 | ASSKMGVYGYT
TRBJ2-7 | TRBV4-2 | ASSQDTGSYEQY
TRBJ2-1 | TRBV7-9 | ASRQIGVSHNEQF
TRBJ2-1 | TRBV28 | ASRMRSEKF
TRBJ2-7 | TRBV5-1 | ASSYTAEIYEQY
TRBJ2-1 | TRBV28 | ASSAATTSGRDNEQF
TRBJ1-5 | TRBV12-3/TRBV12-4 | ASTPKRTDPYNSNQPQH
TRBJ2-2 | TRBV9 | ASSGRAGELF
TRBJ1-3 | TRBV29-1 | SVVPTPGSGNTIY
TRBJ2-1 | TRBV6-5 | ATIADTYNEQF
TRBJ2-1 | TRBV11-3 | ASSLGFLASNNEQF
TRBJ2-7 | TRBV7-2 | ASSVGLAGNYYNEQY
TRBJ2-7 | TRBV12-3/TRBV12-4 | ASSLLGIATYEQY
TRBJ1-2 | TRBV5-4 | ASTSRGPVYGYT
TRBJ1-5 | TRBV4-1 | ASSQERGNNQPQH
TRBJ2-5 | TRBV11-2 | ASSLGELAGTSQY
TRBJ1-5 | TRBV7-2 | ASSLRELSPQH
TRBJ1-1 | TRBV20-1 | SARDDKSYTEAF
NA | TRBV18 | ASSLQGTPTYEQY
TRBJ2-3 | TRBV4-2 | ASSQEINRGPLSTDTQY
TRBJ2-3 | TRBV20-1 | SARDLTSGRGLTDTQY
TRBJ2-3 | TRBV3-1 | ASTPEGTDTQY
TRBJ1-4 | TRBV7-9 | ASSPAGEGLLF
TRBJ1-2 | TRBV11-2 | ASSLGGGNYGYT
TRBJ1-1 | TRBV6-5 | ASSYRVQGQATEAF
TRBJ2-7 | TRBV5-1 | ASRYTSEISYEQY
NA | TRBV28 | TSSFQGNYEQY
TRBJ2-1 | TRBV12-3/TRBV12-4 | ASTRLAGGNNEQF
TRBJ2-1 | TRBV12-3/TRBV12-4 | ASSPPGQYNEQS
TRBJ1-6 | TRBV2 | ASSHDRDGAYNSPLH
TRBJ2-3 | TRBV12-3/TRBV12-4 | ASSTRTGARGDTQY
TRBJ2-1 | TRBV5-1 | ASSLPGEEQF
TRBJ1-5 | TRBV7-2 | ASGRDNYQPQH
TRBJ2-1 | TRBV11-2 | ASSLGGPEQF
TRBJ2-1 | TRBV6-5 | ASGYTREGNEQF
TRBJ2-4 | TRBV7-2 | ASSLGQGADIQY
TRBJ2-3 | TRBV2 | ASSLTAAASTDTQY
TRBJ2-5 | TRBV7-9 | ASSVGTANLQETQY
TRBJ1-5 | TRBV13 | ASSLPAHRVRGQPQH
TRBJ2-5 | TRBV24-1 | ATTSEKARDQETQY
NA | TRBV27 | AGSFSGGYNEQY
TRBJ1-2 | TRBV6-5 | ASRNGQGYGYT